This TCR beta chain was profiled in a study of cytomegalovirus exposure and HLA in healthy donors. About the study: Genotyping showed around four fifths of a few hundred donors falling in the Caucasian-associated ancestry cluster.

This PCR relied on a set of 60 Vbeta primers and 13 Jbeta primers. Clones were read by immunoSEQ multiplex PCR, and TCRdb kept only the in-frame ones, dropping some. The sample table sets out 41,000 or so clones. Germline assignment: CDR1 ENHRY and CDR2 SYGVKD. This CDR3 comprises 16 residues. V was clipped by 0 bases and J by 4 bases, with 16 bases between them. The chain employs TRBV10-3 and TRBJ2-7; the D gene is possibly TRBD1 (5 bases). Source material: PBMCs. This receptor was obtained from a man aged 25 to 40 in good health and CMV-seronegative. The CDR3 protein is CAISESGAGLRYEQYF. The CDR3 nucleotides are TGTGCCATCAGTGAGTCTGGGGCAGGGTTAAGGTACGAGCAGTACTTC.